Presented here are 21 T cell receptor beta chains from one specimen sequenced in a study of T cell changes during pregnancy in multiple sclerosis. TCRdb keeps only in-frame clones here, not all; method: immunoSEQ multiplex PCR. The profile shows around 46,000 clones, more than 80% of them singletons. Sequenced here: CD8+ T cells from peripheral blood mononuclear cells, sampled in the second trimester of pregnancy. The receptors derive from a female donor with multiple sclerosis, enrolled in a pregnancy study.

This clone was observed a handful of times. The rearrangement uses TRBV30 and TRBJ1-2; D possibly corresponds to TRBD1 (5 bases). The CDR3 runs 16 residues. Trimming removed 4 bases at V and 1 base at J, with 19 bases between. CDR1 and CDR2 (germline): GTSNPN, SVGIG (reference sequence). DNA for the CDR3: TGTGCCTGGAACCACTTGGCGGGACTCTATAACTATGGCTACACCTTC. Translation: CAWNHLAGLYNYGYTF.

This clone was observed a single time. The chain employs TRBV9 and TRBJ2-6; D might be TRBD2 (5 bases). Germline CDR1 and CDR2: SGDLS and YYNGEE. With 4 bases removed from V and 0 bases from J, the gap between germline ends came to 17 bases. The CDR3 length is 18 residues. CDR3: CASSIRLTGDSGANVLTF. The CDR3 DNA sequence: TGTGCCAGCAGCATAAGACTCACCGGGGACTCTGGGGCCAACGTCCTGACTTTC.

V gene TRBV6-5 combines with J gene TRBJ1-2; D not certain. Per germline, CDR1 MNHEY and CDR2 SVGAGI. The CDR3 consists of 16 residues. Trimming took 0 bases from V and 0 from J, leaving 11 bases between them. CDR3: CASSYSRGPTNYGYTF. The CDR3 DNA is TGTGCCAGCAGTTACTCGAGAGGCCCTACTAACTATGGCTACACCTTC.

The chain carries TRBV29-1 and TRBJ2-7, with 8 bases aligning to TRBD2. Germline-derived CDR1 and CDR2 are SQVTM and ANQGSEA. V gave up 4 bases and J gave up 2 bases; unmatched junction bases: 1. This CDR3 has 12 amino acids. The CDR3 spells CSVVAGTYEQYF. CDR3 in DNA: TGCAGCGTTGTAGCGGGAACCTACGAGCAGTACTTC.

This rearrangement joins TRBV5-1 to TRBJ2-1, with D tentatively TRBD1 (5 bases). CDR1 is SGHRS, CDR2 YFSETQ, per germline. Trimming took off 4 bases at V and 2 bases at J, with 13 bases between the two ends. The CDR3 extends over 15 amino acids. CDR3 region: CASSPDRLPYNEQFF. The CDR3 DNA follows: TGCGCCAGCAGCCCAGACAGATTACCCTACAATGAGCAGTTCTTC.

The chain carries TRBV5-6 and TRBJ2-7; the D gene is possibly TRBD1 (6 bases). Deletions cut 4 bases from V and 5 bases from J, with 19 bases between. Germline V CDR1 and CDR2: SGHDT, YYEEEE. The CDR3 length is 15 residues. CDR3 nucleotide sequence: TGTGCCAGCAGCCGAGCAACAGACAGGCCCCACGAGCAGTACTTC. Translated: CASSRATDRPHEQYF.

The chain links TRBV5-1 to TRBJ2-2, with TRBD1 as a possible D gene (6 bases). CDR1 SGHRS and CDR2 YFSETQ come from the germline V gene. CDR3 length: 17 residues. Between the trimmed V and J ends, which lost 2 bases and 0 bases, there was a span of 14 bases. In DNA, the CDR3 is TGCGCCAGCAGCTTCCCCGGACAGCAAACGAACACCGGGGAGCTGTTTTTT. This translates into CASSFPGQQTNTGELFF.

The V call is TRBV4-2, the J call TRBJ2-6; D gene unclear. Trimming removed 0 bases from V and 1 base from J, with 7 bases in between. This CDR3 has 16 residues. CDR1 is LGHNA, CDR2 YNFKEQ, per germline. The CDR3 sequence: CASSQDTQSGANVLTF. The CDR3 bases are TGTGCCAGCAGCCAAGATACCCAGTCTGGGGCCAACGTCCTGACTTTC.

CDR3 sequence (DNA): TGTGCCAGCAGTTTATCGGGACAAGGCTATGGCTACACCTTC. Translating it yields CASSLSGQGYGYTF. The chain recombines TRBV27 with TRBJ1-2, with D possibly TRBD1 on 6 matching bases. Deletions cut 0 bases from V and 4 bases from J, with 9 bases between. CDR1 and CDR2 from the germline V gene are MNHEY and SMNVEV (reference sequence). The CDR3 runs to 14 residues.

This clone has only a few counts. The chain couples TRBV15 to TRBJ1-2; D unclear. CDR3 length: 15 residues. V was clipped by 1 base and J by 2 bases, with 11 bases between them. Germline V gene sequence: CDR1 LNHNV, CDR2 YYDKDF (reference sequence). The DNA for the CDR3 is TGTGCCACCAGCAGAGTTGGATTACAGAACTATGGCTACACCTTC. Translated: CATSRVGLQNYGYTF.

V and J are TRBV5-6 and TRBJ2-2; a weak D match, TRBD1 (6 bases). The CDR3 consists of 17 residues. V shed 3 bases and J shed 3 bases, with 18 bases lying between them. Germline-derived CDR1 and CDR2 are SGHDT and YYEEEE. This CDR3 reads CASSSWETGDYTGELFF. The CDR3 nucleotides are TGTGCCAGCAGCTCCTGGGAGACAGGAGACTACACCGGGGAGCTGTTTTTT.

This chain uses TRBV6-5 with TRBJ1-2; 10 bases agree with TRBD1. The CDR3 is made up of 14 amino acids. Germline values: CDR1 MNHEY, CDR2 SVGAGI. Trimming cost V 7 bases and J 3 bases; bases outside gene matches: 5. In DNA form, the CDR3 reads TGTGCCAGCACTTGGACAGGGGGGCACTATGGCTACACCTTC. Translated: CASTWTGGHYGYTF.

V gene TRBV7-6 combines with J gene TRBJ2-1, with 12 positions matching TRBD2. V lost 5 bases to trimming and J lost 4 bases; unmatched junction nucleotides: 15. In germline, CDR1 is SGHVS, CDR2 FNYEAQ. CDR3 size: 19 residues. As DNA, the CDR3 is TGTGCCAGCAGCCGGGGACTAGCGGGCCTTTGGGGGTTTTACAATGAGCAGTTCTTC. Amino acid sequence: CASSRGLAGLWGFYNEQFF.

The V call is TRBV7-9, the J call TRBJ2-7; no firm D call. The V gene's germline CDR1 is SEHNR and CDR2 FQNEAQ (reference sequence). V lost 5 bases and J 3 bases, leaving 8 bases between the germline ends. The CDR3 has 12 residues. CDR3 in amino acids: CASSAHSYEQYF. In DNA form, the CDR3 reads TGTGCCAGCAGCGCCCACAGCTACGAGCAGTACTTC.

The genes are TRBV11-2 and TRBJ2-1; 14 nucleotides agree with TRBD2. This CDR3 is 19 amino acids long. The germline V gene has CDR1 SGHAT and CDR2 FQNNGV. V shed 0 bases and J 1 base; nucleotides not matched to a gene: 5. CDR3 DNA sequence: TGTGCCAGCAGCTTAGAACAGGGACTAGCGGGGGTGTCCTACAATGAGCAGTTCTTC. Protein product: CASSLEQGLAGVSYNEQFF.

The rearrangement joins TRBV27 to TRBJ1-5; 10 nucleotides line up with TRBD1. This CDR3 spans 14 amino acids. With 2 bases clipped from V and 6 bases from J, the junction kept 1 base outside the gene matches. Per germline, CDR1 MNHEY and CDR2 SMNVEV (reference sequence). The CDR3 region is CASSLDRGLQPQHF. In DNA form, the CDR3 reads TGTGCCAGCAGTTTAGACAGGGGGCTTCAGCCCCAGCATTTT.

The chain uses TRBV9 and TRBJ1-2; the match to TRBD1 covers 9 bases. Looked up from germline, CDR1 is SGDLS and CDR2 is YYNGEE. The CDR3 spans 14 residues. V dropped 3 bases and J dropped 6; count of bases not matched to a gene: 6. Written as DNA, the CDR3 is TGTGCCAGCAGCGCGGGACAGGGAGTAAATGGCTACACCTTC. Translating gives CASSAGQGVNGYTF.

This rearrangement joins TRBV25-1 to TRBJ2-3, with a weak D call TRBD2 (6 bases). This CDR3 is built from 12 residues. V was cut by 5 bases and J by 8 bases, with 11 bases left in between. Germline-derived CDR1 and CDR2 are MGHDK and SYGVNS. CDR3 nucleotides: TGTGCCAGCAGTCCGGGGGTCTTTACGCAGTATTTT. It is translated as CASSPGVFTQYF.

V and J are TRBV7-9 and TRBJ2-5; 9 nucleotides line up with TRBD2. The CDR3 has 15 residues. The V segment lost 5 bases and the J segment 4 bases; nucleotides outside the gene matches: 8. Germline lookup yields CDR1 SEHNR and CDR2 FQNEAQ (reference sequence). CDR3 loop: CASSPPSGGLETQYF. The CDR3 nucleotides are TGTGCCAGCAGCCCCCCGAGCGGGGGGTTAGAGACCCAGTACTTC.

The rearrangement links TRBV6-4 to TRBJ2-2; TRBD2 matches at 8 bases. Germline CDR1 reads MRHNA; CDR2 reads SNTAGT. The CDR3 covers 16 residues. V lost 3 bases and J lost 4; bases outside the gene matches: 7. In DNA form, the CDR3 reads TGTGCCAGCAGTGATGGTGCGGGGGGACCCACCGGGGAGCTGTTTTTT. Translated: CASSDGAGGPTGELFF.

The chain combines TRBV13 with TRBJ2-3, with 8 bases lining up with TRBD2. V lost 2 bases, J lost 0 bases, and 10 bases stayed unmatched. This CDR3 comprises 18 residues. CDR1 is PRHDT and CDR2 is FYEKMQ in the germline V gene (reference sequence). CDR3 in amino acids: CASSLFGGGKPSTDTQYF. In DNA form, the CDR3 reads TGTGCCAGCAGCTTATTCGGGGGGGGCAAACCTAGCACAGATACGCAGTATTTT.